Shown below are 16 T cell receptor beta chains from a single sample sequenced in a study of OX40 agonist ivuxolimab in advanced cancers. Some clones are missing from TCRdb's copy, which holds only in-frame ones; the method was immunoSEQ multiplex PCR. The data hold about 51,000 clones, with roughly 84% observed a single time. Here the sequenced sample was CD4+ or CD8+ T cells sorted from blood, taken in a trial of the OX40 agonist ivuxolimab. The source is an adult with an advanced solid tumor such as melanoma, head and neck, liver or kidney cancer.

The chain links TRBV9 to TRBJ2-2, with TRBD1 as a possible D gene (5 bases). V was clipped by 4 bases and J by 2 bases, with 9 bases between them. The CDR3 runs 14 residues. The germline gives CDR1 SGDLS, CDR2 YYNGEE. The CDR3 DNA reads TGTGCCAGCAGCCGGACATTCAACACCGGGGAGCTGTTTTTT. It translates to CASSRTFNTGELFF.

In nucleotides, the CDR3 is TGCGCCAGCAGCCAATCAAGGGACAGGGAGGAAAAACTGTTTTTT. Protein: CASSQSRDREEKLFF. V usage is TRBV4-1 and J usage is TRBJ1-4, with 9 bases identical to TRBD1. V lost 2 bases, J lost 8 bases, and 6 bases stayed unmatched. Germline V gene data show CDR1 as MGHRA and CDR2 as YSYEKL. CDR3 length equals 15 residues.

Comment on this clone: Other nucleotide sequences from this sample produce the same CDR3. V gene TRBV5-1 combines with J gene TRBJ2-1, with D tentatively TRBD1 (6 bases). Trimming left V 1 base short and J 0 bases short, with 8 bases between. This CDR3 region has 15 residues. Germline V gene lookup returns CDR1 SGHRS and CDR2 YFSETQ. The DNA for the CDR3 is TGCGCCAGCAGCTTGACAGGGAGCTCCTACAATGAGCAGTTCTTC. It yields the protein CASSLTGSSYNEQFF.

This chain links TRBV5-3 with TRBJ1-5; D remains ambiguous. TRBV5-3 falls under the ORF class, with uncertain function. There are 16 residues in the CDR3. Trimming removed 0 bases at V and 0 bases at J, with 10 bases between. CDR3 DNA: TGTGCCAGAAGCTTGGGGCAGCCCCATAGCAATCAGCCCCAGCATTTT. Translated, it gives CARSLGQPHSNQPQHF.

The genes are TRBV6-1 and TRBJ1-3, with TRBD1 identical over 9 bases. CDR1 is MNHNS and CDR2 is SASEGT in the germline V gene. The V gene end was trimmed by 5 bases and the J gene end by 8 bases; junction bases not matched to a gene: 13. The CDR3 has 16 residues. The chain's CDR3 is CASSKGTGQGWDTIYF. Here the CDR3 DNA reads TGTGCCAGCAGTAAAGGGACGGGACAGGGATGGGACACCATATATTTT.

The chain is built from TRBV19 and TRBJ1-6, with TRBD1 as a possible D gene (5 bases). Germline V lookup: CDR1 LNHDA, CDR2 SQIVND (reference sequence). The CDR3 has 15 amino acids. Trimming removed 5 bases from V and 11 bases from J, with 19 bases in between. The CDR3 protein is CASSPRGRDHPPLHF. For the CDR3, the DNA is TGTGCCAGTAGTCCCCGGGGGAGGGATCATCCACCCCTCCACTTT.

J is TRBJ1-1 and V is TRBV7-6, with 9 bases that match TRBD1. V gave up 5 bases and J gave up 1 base; unmatched junction bases: 2. The length of the CDR3 is 14 residues. Germline V gene sequence: CDR1 SGHVS, CDR2 FNYEAQ. CDR3 loop: CASSMGQGNTEAFF. CDR3 DNA sequence: TGTGCCAGCAGCATGGGACAGGGGAACACTGAAGCTTTCTTT.

The chain employs TRBV7-2 and TRBJ1-2; the D is unclear. The CDR3 is 14 amino acids. V was clipped by 1 base and J by 6 bases, with 12 bases between them. Per the germline V gene, CDR1 is SGHTA and CDR2 is FQGNSA. CDR3 DNA sequence: TGTGCCAGCAGCTTAGGGGCTAGGCCCGATGGCTACACCTTC. It translates to CASSLGARPDGYTF.

V gene TRBV6-6 combines with J gene TRBJ1-6; 9 bases line up with TRBD1. The CDR3 loop spans 14 amino acids. Trimming removed 4 bases from V and 9 bases from J; junction bases left unmatched: 4. Germline V CDR1 and CDR2: MNHNY, SVGAGI (reference sequence). In nucleotides, the CDR3 is TGTGCCAGCAGTTCCGGGACAGGGATTTCACCCCTCCACTTT. It codes for CASSSGTGISPLHF.

The V gene is TRBV27, the J gene TRBJ2-5; no clear D gene. V was pared by 3 bases and J by 5 bases, with 10 bases between. The germline V gene encodes CDR1 MNHEY and CDR2 SMNVEV (reference sequence). This CDR3 is built from 13 residues. CDR3 coding DNA: TGTGCCAGCAGTTTGAACTACGACGAGACCCAGTACTTC. It codes for CASSLNYDETQYF.

This chain uses TRBV6-1 with TRBJ1-6, with TRBD1 as a possible D gene (6 bases). The V and J ends lost 5 bases and 10 bases respectively, with 18 bases between them. CDR1 is MNHNS and CDR2 is SASEGT in the germline V gene. The CDR3 is made up of 15 amino acids. The CDR3 loop is CASSSGQGLGSPLHF. The CDR3 DNA is TGTGCCAGCAGTAGCGGGCAGGGGTTGGGGTCACCCCTCCACTTT.

The genes are TRBV27 and TRBJ1-1; D not resolved. Germline V gene data show CDR1 as MNHEY and CDR2 as SMNVEV (reference sequence). Trimming took 5 bases from V and 7 from J, leaving 11 bases between them. The CDR3 totals 12 residues. The CDR3 sequence is CASSANWNEAFF. Written as DNA, the CDR3 is TGTGCCAGCAGTGCGAATTGGAATGAAGCTTTCTTT.

The chain is built from TRBV19 and TRBJ2-7; 8 bases line up with TRBD1. Losses at the gene ends were 3 bases for V and 5 bases for J; bases not matched to a gene: 9. Germline values: CDR1 LNHDA, CDR2 SQIVND (reference sequence). This CDR3 region has 15 residues. This chain's CDR3 is CASSISQDRVHEQYF. Here the CDR3 DNA reads TGTGCCAGTAGTATTTCCCAGGACAGGGTTCACGAGCAGTACTTC.

This chain links TRBV18 with TRBJ2-7, with D possibly TRBD1 on 6 matching bases. Trimming removed 0 bases from V and 6 bases from J, with 12 bases in between. The CDR3 is 14 residues long. Germline loops: CDR1 KGHSH, CDR2 LQKENI. As DNA, the CDR3 is TGTGCCAGCTCACCACCGGTGGACAGAAGCGAGCAGTACTTC. This translates into CASSPPVDRSEQYF.

The chain links TRBV5-4 to TRBJ2-5; 8 nucleotides align to TRBD1. Germline V gene lookup returns CDR1 SGHNT and CDR2 YYREEE (reference sequence). V dropped 0 bases and J dropped 8; count of bases not matched to a gene: 6. The CDR3 totals 14 residues. As DNA, the CDR3 is TGTGCCAGCAGCTTGGGGGACAGGCAAGGAACCCAGTACTTC. Translated, it gives CASSLGDRQGTQYF.

The gene calls are TRBV5-1 and TRBJ2-1; 8 bases align to TRBD2. CDR3 size: 14 residues. The trim removed 5 bases at V and 2 bases at J, leaving 3 bases unmatched. The germline V gene encodes CDR1 SGHRS and CDR2 YFSETQ. CDR3 sequence reads: CASRGAGAYNEQFF. The CDR3 region has the DNA TGCGCCAGCAGGGGAGCGGGGGCCTACAATGAGCAGTTCTTC.